This T cell receptor (beta chain) was profiled in a study of blood T cell repertoires in COVID-19. The overall study: Samples came from the United States, Italy and Spain, spanning acute and convalescent COVID-19.

Residents of 24 US areas, aged roughly 18 to 95 years, made up the participants. Cohorts were determined from participant-reported clinical history. Per the original methods: Estimated nucleated cell counts came from reference gene primer amplification. TCRdb's copy holds only in-frame clones and misses some; the assay was immunoSEQ multiplex PCR. That table furnishes V, J and clone size, whereas the DNA furnished D and trimming. Seen here are 200,000 to 250,000 clones, around 80% observed once, and the top ten hold about 7.2%. The V gene's germline CDR1 is LGHNA and CDR2 YNFKEQ. This CDR3 has 15 residues. The ends lost 3 bases at V and 6 bases at J; junction bases unmatched: 7.

The chain is built from TRBV4-2 and TRBJ2-1; TRBD2 matches at 8 bases. This TCR came from a woman aged 40 to 55 with acute COVID-19. What was sequenced was PBMCs or T cells enriched from blood (not recorded which). CDR3 protein: CASSQGLGGINEQFF. The CDR3 bases are TGTGCCAGCAGCCAGGGACTAGGGGGTATCAATGAGCAGTTCTTC.